This TCR beta chain is from a study of cytomegalovirus exposure and HLA in healthy donors. Study results and caveats: Most TCR sequences were rare, but some public TCRs occurred in many donors.

The PCR used 60 Vbeta and 13 Jbeta primers. Only in-frame clones appear in the TCRdb table, and some are missing; sequencing was by immunoSEQ multiplex PCR. The specimen's table records some 180,000 clones. Comments on this clone: Antigen unknown.

Sequenced sample: PBMCs. The clonotype was recovered from a man aged 25-40 years in good health and CMV-seronegative.

This CDR3 reads CASSPQTGPYNEQFF. CDR3 nucleotide sequence: TGTGCCAGCAGCCCCCAAACGGGTCCTTACAATGAGCAGTTCTTC. The chain carries TRBV7-3 and TRBJ2-1; D not certain. The germline V and J ends were trimmed by 5 bases and 4 bases, with 15 bases remaining between them. The CDR3 contains 15 residues. Germline V CDR1 and CDR2: SGHTA, FQGTGA.